This T cell receptor (beta chain) comes out of a study of CD8+CD57+ T cells in acquired aplastic anemia (dated by TCRdb to 2017 to 2018). At the level of the whole study: Extracted DNA from sorted CD4+ and CD8+ cells averaged 3.2 ug, ranging from about 0.19 to 30 ug. CD8+CD57+ expansion was defined as frequency above the mean frequency observed in healthy subjects.

TCR beta VDJ combination and CDR3 sequence profiling used genomic DNA as the template. An Illumina HiSeq 2000 was used for TCR repertoire sequencing. Per the authors' processing: TRBV/TRBJ rearrangement plots, CDR3 size and DJ length profiles, and Simpson's diversity index were used to assess repertoires. The most abundant DNA sequence in the deep sequencing data was defined as the immunodominant clone. CDR3 amino acid sequences were checked for sharing across subjects and were also compared against the VDJdb database and published repertoires. Using fastp trimming at Q25 and MiXCR clonotype assembly, TCRdb reanalyzed the public sequencing data and kept in-frame beta chains. Under each unique CDR3 protein, matching rows form one entry showing the most common genes and DNA. The V and J calls, along with clone size, are taken from TCRdb and not from the paper's own processing. The sample table holds about 200,000 distinct CDR3 sequences, of which over 55% were seen once. The ten largest clones take up roughly 61% of the sample.

Flow cytometry had shown CD8+CD57+ cell expansion in the patients selected for sequencing. Every patient had severe acquired aplastic anemia, diagnosed using the International Study of Aplastic Anemia and Agranulocytosis and Camitta criteria. No therapy had been received by the patients at the time of blood sampling. TCR repertoires of sorted CD4+ and CD8+ blood T cells from severe aplastic anemia patients and healthy subjects were deep-sequenced in the study. In the USA, patient enrollment took place under clinicaltrials.gov protocols 00001620, 01623167, 00001397, 00071045, 00081523 and 00961064. Ficoll-Paque density gradient centrifugation was used to isolate peripheral blood mononuclear cells. Before DNA was extracted, CD4+ and CD8+ T cells were sorted using either FACS or magnetic beads. Between the V and J ends, shortened by 4 bases and 5 bases respectively, the junction contains 12 bases. Based on the germline V gene, the CDR1 and CDR2 sequences are SQVTM and ANQGSEA. The CDR3 runs 13 residues from the cysteine to the phenylalanine. Solely the CDR3 DNA is kept, with 39 bases framed from the first base.

What the authors observed across the whole study: Patients and healthy controls showed no significant difference in CD8+ Simpson's diversity (P=0.060). Although around 30 CD8+ CDR3 sequences were shared by patients and controls, these sequences appeared highly expressed in patients and within the immunodominant clones of patients.

This clonotype was seen once. Its antigen is still unknown. Nothing much larger sits one base from this clone, and base qualities are not available. Just one read gives weak support. The chain employs TRBV29-1 and TRBJ2-1, with no D gene named confidently. Material: sorted CD4+, CD8+, or CD8+CD57+ T cells (not recorded which) from PBMCs. The sequence was obtained from a human donor with aplastic anemia. The nucleotides read TGCAGCGTTGTCTCGAGTTCCCACAATGAGCAGTTCTTC. Translated, it gives CSVVSSSHNEQFF.